A single sample is the source of the 10 T cell receptor beta chains below, sequenced in a study of cytomegalovirus exposure and HLA in healthy donors. The PCR made use of 60 Vbeta and 13 Jbeta primers. Clones were sequenced by immunoSEQ multiplex PCR, and TCRdb holds only the in-frame ones, with some missing. There are around 200,000 clones in the sample; approximately 83% occur only once, and roughly 10% lies in the top ten. The sample was PBMCs. The receptors shown here come from a woman between 50 and 59 years old in good health and CMV-seropositive.

The CDR3 region is CASSLLGSYNSPLHF. CDR3 DNA sequence: TGTGCCAGCAGCTTACTCGGCTCCTATAATTCACCCCTCCACTTT. The rearrangement links TRBV11-2 to TRBJ1-6; D is uncertain. The CDR3 is 15 residues long. Trimming shortened V by 2 bases and J by 0 bases, and 5 bases separated the two germline ends. Germline-derived CDR1 and CDR2 are SGHAT and FQNNGV.

The V gene is TRBV13, the J gene TRBJ1-1; no reliable D call. CDR3 length: 16 amino acids. Per germline, CDR1 PRHDT and CDR2 FYEKMQ (reference sequence). The V end was cut by 5 bases, the J end by 4 bases, with 20 bases between. CDR3 region: CASSEKTIFVGTEAFF. The CDR3 nucleotides read TGTGCCAGCAGCGAAAAGACAATCTTTGTGGGCACTGAAGCTTTCTTT.

This clone was detected only once. This sequence joins TRBV5-1 and TRBJ1-1, with D possibly TRBD1 on 5 matching bases. The CDR3 is 16 residues long. V was shortened by 0 bases and J by 4 bases, with 16 bases between the two germline ends. Germline V lookup: CDR1 SGHRS, CDR2 YFSETQ. The CDR3 DNA is TGCGCCAGCAGCTTGGCCGTACAGGTGGTAGGCACTGAAGCTTTCTTT. Amino acid sequence: CASSLAVQVVGTEAFF.

The chain carries TRBV4-1 and TRBJ2-3; TRBD2 matches 10 bases. J was trimmed by 4 bases and V by 0 bases; bases with no gene match: 10. Germline V gene data show CDR1 as MGHRA and CDR2 as YSYEKL. The CDR3 consists of 18 residues. CDR3 amino acids: CASSQDPASGGPPDTQYF. CDR3 in DNA: TGCGCCAGCAGCCAAGATCCCGCTAGCGGGGGTCCCCCAGATACGCAGTATTTT.

The chain employs TRBV29-1 and TRBJ2-1; D gene ambiguous. V was shortened by 4 bases and J by 3 bases, with 10 bases between the two germline ends. Germline V lookup: CDR1 SQVTM, CDR2 ANQGSEA. The CDR3 has 13 residues. The DNA of the CDR3 is TGCAGCGTTGCTCCCCCTAACTACAATGAGCAGTTCTTC. Amino acid sequence: CSVAPPNYNEQFF.

The rearrangement joins TRBV4-2 to TRBJ1-6; 8 bases are a match to TRBD1. Germline V gene data show CDR1 as LGHNA and CDR2 as YNFKEQ. This CDR3 has 18 amino acids. After removal of 0 bases from V and 6 bases from J, the junction contained 10 bases not matched to a gene. The CDR3 loop reads CASSQDDSDRGGNSPLHF. CDR3 coding DNA: TGTGCCAGCAGCCAAGATGATTCCGACAGGGGCGGTAATTCACCCCTCCACTTT.

This clone has only one observation. This chain connects TRBV7-2 to TRBJ2-3, with 9 bases fitting TRBD2. V lost 7 bases to trimming and J lost 3 bases; unmatched junction nucleotides: 11. Germline CDR1 and CDR2: SGHTA and FQGNSA. This CDR3 comprises 16 residues. The DNA for the CDR3 is TGTGCCAGCACCGAATCTGGCGGGGGGGTGACAGATACGCAGTATTTT. It translates to CASTESGGGVTDTQYF.

The chain recombines TRBV19 with TRBJ2-1; 8 bases are shared with TRBD2. Germline V gives CDR1 LNHDA, CDR2 SQIVND (reference sequence). V lost 2 bases, J lost 2 bases, and 2 bases stayed unmatched. The CDR3 spans 15 residues. CDR3 in DNA: TGTGCCAGTAGTATACCGGGGGGGGCCTACAATGAGCAGTTCTTC. Translated: CASSIPGGAYNEQFF.

V is TRBV28 and J is TRBJ1-1, with TRBD1 identical over 8 bases. V lost 6 bases to trimming and J lost 0 bases; unmatched junction nucleotides: 6. Germline V CDR1 and CDR2: MDHEN, SYDVKM. This CDR3 has 15 amino acids. The CDR3 loop is CASRYQGALNTEAFF. CDR3 nucleotides: TGTGCCAGCAGGTACCAGGGGGCCCTGAACACTGAAGCTTTCTTT. The whole variable domain, filled in from reference TRBV28 and TRBJ1-1, reads DVKVTQSSRYLVKRTGEKVFLECVQDMDHENMFWYRQDPGLGLRLIYFSYDVKMKEKGDIPEGYSVSREKKERFSLILESASTNQTSMYLCASRYQGALNTEAFFGQGTRLTVV.

The V and J genes are TRBV7-8 and TRBJ2-3; 8 bases line up with TRBD2. The CDR3 contains 17 residues. The V segment lost 0 bases and the J segment 4 bases; nucleotides outside the gene matches: 9. Germline V gives CDR1 SGHVS, CDR2 FQNEAQ. CDR3 amino acids: CASSLAGGGTRADTQYF. CDR3 sequence (DNA): TGTGCCAGCAGCTTAGCCGGCGGGGGGACAAGGGCAGATACGCAGTATTTT. Combining the CDR3 with reference TRBV7-8 and TRBJ2-3 gives the whole variable domain GAGVSQSPRYKVAKRGQDVALRCDPISGHVSLFWYQQALGQGPEFLTYFQNEAQLDKSGLPSDRFFAERPEGSVSTLKIQRTQQEDSAVYLCASSLAGGGTRADTQYFGPGTRLTVL.